The 2 T cell receptor beta chains below come from one sample, sequenced in a study of T cells expressing NK-cell markers. No DNA is given; TCRdb re-called the 5' RACE reads and lists each CDR3 protein once. The table lists around 280,000 distinct CDR3 sequences. The material sequenced was blood T cells: a sorted CD56 or NKG2C T cell subset, CD4+ or CD8+ T cells, or bulk PBMC T cells (not recorded which). Receptor source: a man between 18 and 35 years old in good health.

V is TRBV29-1 and J is TRBJ1-5; TCRdb designates TRBD1, a call that cannot be tested without DNA. The germline V gene encodes CDR1 SQVTM and CDR2 ANQGSEA. The length of the CDR3 is 13 residues. CDR3 sequence reads: CSVADRSNQPQHF.

V gene TRBV10-3 combines with J gene TRBJ2-7. The CDR3 extends over 13 amino acids. Germline CDR1 is ENHRY and CDR2 is SYGVKD. This CDR3 reads CAIKSTGSYEQYF.